This TCR beta chain stems from a study of spatial heterogeneity in lung cancer. General observations from the study: The study found that expanded intratumoral alpha and beta TCR counts tracked tumor mutation counts.

Sample time point: sample taken at primary tumor resection. There were 72 donors, all of them untreated patients with early-stage non-small cell lung cancer. The input material, whole RNA from tumor, nontumor lung or frozen PBMC, was sequenced unsorted. This clonotype is categorized as medium-sized. The antigen remains undetermined. CDR3 length equals 15 residues. Germline V gene lookup returns CDR1 SGHKS and CDR2 YYEKEE (reference sequence). With 0 bases clipped from V and 8 bases from J, the junction kept 9 bases outside the gene matches. TCRdb called the 5' RACE reads again in MiXCR, with one record for every CDR3 protein. The data contain 9,500 to 10,000 distinct CDR3 sequences, about 5.7% of them singletons.

The material was lung tumor tissue, obtained at surgery. The chain links TRBV5-5 to TRBJ1-2, with 8 bases lining up with TRBD1. The TCR originated in a female donor with early-stage non-small cell lung cancer. The chain's CDR3 is CASSLVPGGAGGYTF. The CDR3 nucleotides are TGTGCCAGCAGCTTGGTGCCAGGGGGCGCGGGAGGCTACACCTTC.